The 23 T cell receptor beta chains reported below all come from one sample, sequenced in a study of CD8 T cells in Susac syndrome. Reverse transcription of 0.5 to 1 ug RNA was performed with random hexamers. TCRdb redid the calling of the immunoSEQ multiplex PCR reads with MiXCR, one entry per CDR3 protein. The data show hundreds of thousands of distinct CDR3 sequences, with approximately 85% seen just once and about 0.22% held by the top ten. The sequenced sample consisted of CD8+ T cells from PBMCs. These receptors came from a human donor with multiple sclerosis.

The V gene is TRBV6-5, the J gene TRBJ2-2, with D possibly TRBD1 on 6 matching bases. The germline gives CDR1 MNHEY, CDR2 SVGAGI. The CDR3 contains 16 residues. Trimming took 0 bases from V and 5 from J, leaving 13 bases between them. The CDR3 DNA reads TGTGCCAGCAGTTACTCAGGACAGAGGAATACCGGGGAGCTGTTTTTT. This sequence encodes CASSYSGQRNTGELFF.

The chain combines TRBV7-8 with TRBJ2-1; 7 bases are shared with TRBD1. The trim removed 3 bases at V and 4 bases at J, leaving 6 bases unmatched. The CDR3 spans 15 residues. Germline CDR1 SGHVS, CDR2 FQNEAQ. The CDR3 region is CASSLGTVLYNEQFF. The CDR3 DNA reads as TGTGCCAGCAGCTTGGGGACAGTTCTTTACAATGAGCAGTTCTTC. Full variable domain (rest looked up from reference TRBV7-8 and TRBJ2-1): GAGVSQSPRYKVAKRGQDVALRCDPISGHVSLFWYQQALGQGPEFLTYFQNEAQLDKSGLPSDRFFAERPEGSVSTLKIQRTQQEDSAVYLCASSLGTVLYNEQFFGPGTRLTVL.

The rearrangement uses TRBV6-2 or TRBV6-3 and TRBJ2-7, with TRBD1 as a possible D gene (5 bases). CDR1 is MNHEY, CDR2 SVGEGT, per germline. The CDR3 runs 13 residues. V lost 2 bases, J lost 3 bases, and 8 bases lay in between. The CDR3, as DNA: TGTGCCAGCAGTTACCCAGGGATCTACGAGCAGTACTTC. Its protein product is CASSYPGIYEQYF.

The J gene is TRBJ2-1, the V gene TRBV20-1; no clear D. Germline values: CDR1 DFQATT, CDR2 SNEGSKA (reference sequence). Trimming removed 3 bases at V and 3 bases at J, with 9 bases between. The CDR3 covers 13 residues. CDR3 in DNA: TGCAGTGCTAGCTACCACTACTACAATGAGCAGTTCTTC. Amino acid sequence: CSASYHYYNEQFF.

The chain links TRBV4-1 to TRBJ2-2; 8 bases align to TRBD1. With 4 bases clipped from V and 6 bases from J, the junction kept 4 bases outside the gene matches. The V gene's germline CDR1 is MGHRA and CDR2 YSYEKL. CDR3 size: 14 residues. CDR3 loop: CASSRTGSAGELFF. The CDR3 DNA sequence: TGCGCCAGCAGCCGGACAGGGTCTGCCGGGGAGCTGTTTTTT.

V gene TRBV6-2 or TRBV6-3 combines with J gene TRBJ2-7; 7 bases match TRBD2. Germline V gene data show CDR1 as MNHEY and CDR2 as SVGEGT. This CDR3 is 16 amino acids long. J gave up 0 bases and V 0 bases, and 5 bases lay outside the gene matches. The DNA of the CDR3 is TGTGCCAGCAGTTACTCGAGGCGGGAGCCCTCCTACGAGCAGTACTTC. Translating it yields CASSYSRREPSYEQYF.

This clonotype was detected once. This chain uses TRBV3-1 with TRBJ2-3; 9 bases line up with TRBD2. The germline V gene encodes CDR1 LGHDT and CDR2 YNNKEL (reference sequence). CDR3 length equals 17 residues. The V gene end was trimmed by 0 bases and the J gene end by 4 bases; junction bases not matched to a gene: 8. Written as DNA, the CDR3 is TGTGCCAGCAGCCAAGATCGAGATAGCGGGAGTCCAGATACGCAGTATTTT. It is translated as CASSQDRDSGSPDTQYF.

The gene calls are TRBV28 and TRBJ2-7, with TRBD2 matching 9 bases. Per germline, CDR1 MDHEN and CDR2 SYDVKM. CDR3 length: 16 residues. The trim removed 1 base at V and 6 bases at J, leaving 10 bases unmatched. CDR3 in DNA: TGTGCCAGCAGTTTATTGGGGGTAGCGGGAGCCCGCGAGCAGTACTTC. It yields the protein CASSLLGVAGAREQYF.

This clonotype showed up just once. The chain has TRBV20-1 and TRBJ1-3; D remains unclear. Per germline, CDR1 DFQATT and CDR2 SNEGSKA (reference sequence). The CDR3 loop spans 13 amino acids. V was cut by 2 bases and J by 0 bases, with 5 bases left in between. The CDR3 is CSARPLSGNTIYF. In nucleotides, the CDR3 is TGCAGTGCTAGACCCCTCTCTGGAAACACCATATATTTT.

The chain joins TRBV19 to TRBJ1-1; D call uncertain. V was cut by 7 bases and J by 1 base, with 13 bases left in between. This CDR3 is built from 14 residues. CDR1 and CDR2 (germline): LNHDA, SQIVND (reference sequence). The CDR3 protein is CASTYGAGNTEAFF. CDR3 DNA: TGTGCCAGTACTTACGGCGCTGGGAACACTGAAGCTTTCTTT.

This sequence joins TRBV4-3 and TRBJ2-7; D uncertain. Germline CDR1 LGHNA, CDR2 YSLEER. This CDR3 has 14 amino acids. V was pared by 1 base and J by 4 bases, with 11 bases between. The CDR3 here is CASSQGREGYEQYF. In nucleotides, the CDR3 is TGCGCCAGCAGCCAAGGAAGGGAAGGGTACGAGCAGTACTTC.

The CDR3 coding sequence is TGTGCCAGCAGCCAAGATCCCGTAGAAGGGGGAGTCGGTGAAAAACTGTTTTTT. As protein: CASSQDPVEGGVGEKLFF. The chain joins TRBV4-2 to TRBJ1-4, with a possible D match to TRBD1 (6 bases). V was trimmed by 0 bases and J by 7 bases, leaving 21 bases between them. The germline V gene encodes CDR1 LGHNA and CDR2 YNFKEQ. The CDR3 has 18 residues.

The rearrangement uses TRBV28 and TRBJ2-2; no firm D call. This CDR3 contains 14 residues. Germline lookup yields CDR1 MDHEN and CDR2 SYDVKM. V lost 7 bases to trimming and J lost 0 bases, with 9 bases between them. The CDR3 is CASTVVPNTGELFF. The CDR3 nucleotides are TGTGCCAGCACTGTGGTCCCGAACACCGGGGAGCTGTTTTTT.

The genes are TRBV29-1 and TRBJ1-2; no clear D. Germline V gene sequence: CDR1 SQVTM, CDR2 ANQGSEA. The CDR3 loop spans 13 amino acids. V lost 5 bases to trimming and J lost 1 base, with 11 bases between them. The CDR3 region is CSVTLVLNYGYTF. The CDR3 coding sequence is TGCAGCGTTACTCTTGTCCTTAACTATGGCTACACCTTC.

The chain recombines TRBV27 with TRBJ2-1; TRBD2 agrees at 8 bases. The CDR3 is 16 residues long. Trimming removed 1 base from V and 5 bases from J; junction bases left unmatched: 7. Germline assignment: CDR1 MNHEY and CDR2 SMNVEV (reference sequence). CDR3 loop: CASSLWVAGWDNEQFF. The CDR3 nucleotides read TGTGCCAGCAGTTTATGGGTAGCGGGATGGGACAATGAGCAGTTCTTC.

This chain joins TRBV6-2 or TRBV6-3 and TRBJ2-7; 9 positions agree with TRBD2. The CDR3 extends over 16 amino acids. The V gene end was trimmed by 0 bases and the J gene end by 3 bases; junction bases not matched to a gene: 6. The germline V gene encodes CDR1 MNHEY and CDR2 SVGEGT. Here the CDR3 DNA reads TGTGCCAGCAGTTACTCGACAGCGGGAGGACTCTACGAGCAGTACTTC. Amino acids: CASSYSTAGGLYEQYF.

In this sample, this clonotype turned up a few times. The chain employs TRBV7-6 and TRBJ1-1; the D gene is possibly TRBD1 (6 bases). Germline assignment: CDR1 SGHVS and CDR2 FNYEAQ. Trimming removed 3 bases from V and 5 bases from J, with 10 bases in between. This CDR3 region has 13 residues. The CDR3 spells CASSFTGTTEAFF. The CDR3 nucleotides are TGTGCCAGCAGCTTCACAGGGACTACTGAAGCTTTCTTT.

This clonotype showed up just a few times. The V call is TRBV13, the J call TRBJ2-7; either TRBD1 or TRBD2 may fit D (5 bases each). V was cut by 5 bases and J by 5 bases, with 10 bases left in between. The CDR3 is made up of 12 amino acids. The germline V gene has CDR1 PRHDT and CDR2 FYEKMQ (reference sequence). In DNA form, the CDR3 reads TGTGCCAGCAGCAGCCTGGGGGACGAGCAGTACTTC. Its protein is CASSSLGDEQYF.

This clonotype has only a few counts. V is TRBV7-9 and J is TRBJ2-3; tentative D call: TRBD2 (6 bases). The CDR3 consists of 15 residues. V lost 5 bases and J lost 0, with 12 bases in between. Germline assignment: CDR1 SEHNR and CDR2 FQNEAQ (reference sequence). The CDR3 sequence: CASSPPGLSTDTQYF. The CDR3 nucleotides are TGTGCCAGCAGCCCCCCCGGACTAAGCACAGATACGCAGTATTTT.

The rearrangement uses TRBV28 and TRBJ2-7; 7 bases match TRBD1. Germline V gene data show CDR1 as MDHEN and CDR2 as SYDVKM. J gave up 0 bases and V 10 bases, and 6 bases lay outside the gene matches. This CDR3 is 13 amino acids long. DNA of the CDR3: TGTGCCACCCAGGGGGACCTCTCCTACGAGCAGTACTTC. This encodes CATQGDLSYEQYF. The variable domain in full, with the rest retrieved from reference TRBV28 and TRBJ2-7, is DVKVTQSSRYLVKRTGEKVFLECVQDMDHENMFWYRQDPGLGLRLIYFSYDVKMKEKGDIPEGYSVSREKKERFSLILESASTNQTSMYLCATQGDLSYEQYFGPGTRLTVT.

The chain couples TRBV30 to TRBJ1-2; D call uncertain. The V and J ends lost 1 base and 4 bases respectively, with 10 bases between them. Germline values: CDR1 GTSNPN, CDR2 SVGIG (reference sequence). The CDR3 consists of 13 residues. The CDR3 loop is CAWSAVESYGYTF. As DNA, the CDR3 is TGTGCCTGGAGTGCAGTAGAGAGCTATGGCTACACCTTC.

Only a few counts were recorded for this clonotype. DNA for the CDR3: TGCGCCAGCAGCCCAGGGGGCGAGAGCTACGAGCAGTACTTC. This codes for CASSPGGESYEQYF. The chain employs TRBV4-1 and TRBJ2-7; TRBD1 agrees at 8 bases. Germline loops: CDR1 MGHRA, CDR2 YSYEKL. The CDR3 is made up of 14 amino acids. After removal of 4 bases from V and 3 bases from J, the junction contained 5 bases not matched to a gene.

The chain links TRBV7-2 to TRBJ2-7, with D possibly matching TRBD2 (6 bases). The CDR3 is made up of 14 amino acids. CDR1 is SGHTA, CDR2 FQGNSA, per germline. The ends were cut back, 5 bases at V and 6 bases at J, with 17 bases in the middle. The CDR3 region is CASSDPREPFEQYF. Written as DNA, the CDR3 is TGTGCCAGCAGCGACCCGCGGGAACCCTTCGAGCAGTACTTC. Supplemented by reference TRBV7-2 and TRBJ2-7, the full variable domain reads GAGVSQSPSNKVTEKGKDVELRCDPISGHTALYWYRQSLGQGLEFLIYFQGNSAPDKSGLPSDRFSAERTGGSVSTLTIQRTQQEDSAVYLCASSDPREPFEQYFGPGTRLTVT.